Below, 2 T cell receptor beta chains from the same sample are listed, as sequenced in a study of cytomegalovirus exposure and HLA in healthy donors. Primers for the PCR totalled 60 Vbeta and 13 Jbeta. Only in-frame clones appear in the TCRdb table, and some are missing; sequencing was by immunoSEQ multiplex PCR. The sample includes roughly 93,000 clones, around 72% seen only once; the top ten take approximately 9.9%. The sequencing input was PBMCs. Receptor source: a man aged 18 to 30 in good health and CMV-seropositive.

V usage is TRBV19 and J usage is TRBJ1-1; D is perhaps TRBD1 (5 bases). V gave up 2 bases and J gave up 1 base, with 11 bases separating them. Germline V gene sequence: CDR1 LNHDA, CDR2 SQIVND (reference sequence). The CDR3 totals 15 residues. CDR3 sequence: CASSIYGQGNTEAFF. CDR3 in DNA: TGTGCCAGTAGTATATATGGTCAGGGGAACACTGAAGCTTTCTTT.

This chain connects TRBV10-2 to TRBJ2-5, with TRBD1 matching 7 bases. The J call may not be correct, given that the DNA end is closer to TRBJ2-7. This CDR3 comprises 15 residues. The V gene's germline CDR1 is WSHSY and CDR2 SAAADI. The CDR3 reads CASSARTGRSYEQYF. CDR3 nucleotides: TGCGCCAGCAGTGCAAGGACAGGACGCTCCTACGAGCAGTACTTC.